This is a list of T cell receptor beta chains from one sample in a study of T cell repertoires and Cas9 in healthy adults. Here immunoSEQ multiplex PCR was the method, and the copy in TCRdb shows in-frame clones only, minus some. The table has approximately 21,000 clones, more than 90% seen once. Sequencing was performed on CD4+ effector T cells (CD127+, CD25-, CD137-, CD154-) from PBMCs; culture status not recorded. The source is a human donor in good health. CDR3s include the opening cysteine and the closing phenylalanine or tryptophan. The D gene is left open where the match is weak. A row's size may be missing; if present it is once, few, many or a size class.

TRBD2,NA,TRBV30,TRBJ2-7,CAWSPPSGGAYEQYF,TGTGCCTGGAGTCCGCCTAGCGGGGGGGCATACGAGCAGTACTTC
NA,once,TRBV7-9,TRBJ2-5,CASSPAREQETQYF,TGTGCCAGCAGCCCCGCCAGGGAGCAAGAGACCCAGTACTTC
NA,NA,TRBV5-6,TRBJ2-2,CASSLPSDRVTGELFF,TGTGCCAGCAGCTTACCTTCGGACAGAGTAACCGGGGAGCTGTTTTTT
TRBD1,NA,TRBV4-2,TRBJ2-6,CASSQEQGTGANVLTF,TGTGCCAGCAGCCAAGAACAGGGGACTGGGGCCAACGTCCTGACTTTC
TRBD1,NA,TRBV5-4,TRBJ2-7,CASSLSGDRGYEQYF,TGTGCCAGCAGCTTGTCGGGGGACAGGGGCTACGAGCAGTACTTC
NA,NA,TRBV6-1,TRBJ1-4,CASSPRRGGGEKLFF,TGTGCCAGCAGTCCCCGCCGGGGCGGGGGTGAAAAACTGTTTTTT
NA,NA,TRBV6-1,TRBJ2-5,CASTMGSSQETQYF,TGTGCCAGCACCATGGGAAGCTCCCAAGAGACCCAGTACTTC
NA,NA,TRBV20-1,TRBJ1-1,CSAIFSTEAFF,TGCAGTGCCATATTTTCCACTGAAGCTTTCTTT
NA,NA,TRBV5-6,TRBJ2-4,CASSLVSSDKNIQYF,TGTGCCAGCAGCTTGGTATCTAGTGACAAAAACATTCAGTACTTC
NA,NA,TRBV6-1,TRBJ1-1,CASSSPAGPNPEAFF,TGTGCCAGCAGTTCTCCCGCAGGGCCAAACCCTGAAGCTTTCTTT
NA,NA,TRBV2,TRBJ2-4,CASSEGTGGVRVENIQYF,TGTGCCAGCAGTGAAGGAACAGGGGGGGTGAGGGTCGAAAACATTCAGTACTTC
NA,NA,TRBV5-8,TRBJ2-2,CASSLGGHRIWTGELFF,TGTGCCAGCAGCTTGGGGGGACACAGAATTTGGACCGGGGAGCTGTTTTTT
TRBD1,NA,TRBV7-2,TRBJ2-7,CASSSWDRTFESYEQYF,TGTGCCAGCAGCTCATGGGACAGGACCTTTGAATCCTACGAGCAGTACTTC
NA,NA,TRBV19,TRBJ1-5,CASSIASDSLTPQHF,TGTGCCAGTAGTATAGCATCGGACAGCCTTACGCCCCAGCATTTT
NA,NA,TRBV7-8,TRBJ1-2,CASSLSVPGQVDYGYTF,TGTGCCAGCAGCTTATCAGTCCCGGGACAAGTCGACTATGGCTACACCTTC
NA,NA,TRBV28,TRBJ2-7,CASHSNYEQYF,TGTGCCAGTCACAGCAACTACGAGCAGTACTTC
TRBD1,NA,TRBV2,TRBJ1-6,CASSEARQGGSPLHF,TGTGCCAGCAGTGAAGCCCGACAGGGAGGATCACCCCTCCACTTT
TRBD1,once,TRBV5-1,TRBJ1-1,CASSVGTANTEAFF,TGCGCCAGCAGCGTCGGGACAGCGAACACTGAAGCTTTCTTT
NA,NA,TRBV6-1,TRBJ2-7,CASSERGDSYEQYF,TGTGCCAGCAGTGAACGCGGGGACTCCTACGAGCAGTACTTC
TRBD2,NA,TRBV6-5,TRBJ2-7,CASSQRTSGREQYF,TGTGCCAGCAGTCAAAGGACTAGCGGAAGGGAGCAGTACTTC
NA,NA,TRBV30,TRBJ2-5,CAWGQQETQYF,TGTGCCTGGGGACAGCAAGAGACCCAGTACTTC
NA,NA,TRBV29-1,TRBJ1-2,CSVEDRFQNYGYTF,TGCAGCGTTGAAGATCGGTTCCAAAACTATGGCTACACCTTC
TRBD2,NA,TRBV5-5,TRBJ2-7,CASSLSRGGVARSYEQYF,TGTGCCAGCAGCTTGTCTCGCGGGGGGGTAGCCCGCTCCTACGAGCAGTACTTC
TRBD1,NA,TRBV7-6,TRBJ2-7,CASSLRFGTAMSSYEQYF,TGTGCCAGCAGCTTACGTTTCGGGACAGCGATGAGCTCCTACGAGCAGTACTTC
TRBD1,NA,TRBV4-1,TRBJ1-4,CASSQPQGSHEKLFF,TGCGCCAGCAGCCAACCACAGGGGTCCCATGAAAAACTGTTTTTT
NA,NA,TRBV2,TRBJ1-2,CASSEGGPYGYTF,TGTGCCAGCAGTGAAGGAGGGCCCTATGGCTACACCTTC
NA,NA,TRBV2,TRBJ2-6,CASSEVVSGANVLTF,TGTGCCAGCAGTGAAGTGGTTTCTGGGGCCAACGTCCTGACTTTC
NA,NA,TRBV5-4,TRBJ2-7,CASSPPGRAFYEQYF,TGTGCCAGCAGCCCCCCGGGACGCGCCTTCTACGAGCAGTACTTC
NA,NA,TRBV7-2,TRBJ2-5,CASSSQTGLSETQYF,TGTGCCAGCAGCTCTCAAACGGGATTGTCGGAGACCCAGTACTTC
NA,NA,TRBV9,TRBJ1-3,CASSVTSSGNTIYF,TGTGCCAGCAGCGTAACTTCCTCGGGAAACACCATATATTTT
NA,NA,TRBV5-1,TRBJ1-2,CASSLGQTYGYTF,TGCGCCAGCAGCTTGGGTCAGACCTATGGCTACACCTTC
NA,NA,TRBV5-5,TRBJ1-3,CASSFTGGAGSGNTIYF,TGTGCCAGCAGCTTCACGGGGGGTGCTGGCTCTGGAAACACCATATATTTT
TRBD2,NA,TRBV6-6,TRBJ2-2,CASRLAGGPGELFF,TGTGCCAGCAGACTAGCGGGGGGGCCCGGGGAGCTGTTTTTT
NA,NA,TRBV7-9,TRBJ1-2,CASSPPQSRYGYTF,TGTGCCAGCAGCCCGCCACAGAGTCGCTATGGCTACACCTTC
NA,NA,TRBV19,TRBJ2-7,CASSWGTEEQYF,TGTGCCAGTAGTTGGGGGACGGAAGAGCAGTACTTC
NA,NA,TRBV7-2,TRBJ2-1,CASSLTYNGQFF,TGTGCCAGCAGCTTAACCTACAATGGGCAGTTCTTC
NA,NA,TRBV29-1,TRBJ2-1,CSVVLGKTRGRGPSYNEQFF,TGCAGCGTTGTTCTAGGTAAAACTAGGGGGCGGGGGCCATCCTACAATGAGCAGTTCTTC
TRBD1,few,TRBV5-8,TRBJ1-6,CASSLGQGGNSPLHF,TGTGCCAGCAGCTTGGGACAGGGTGGAAATTCACCCCTCCACTTT
TRBD2,NA,TRBV25-1,TRBJ2-1,CASTSGGSYNEQFF,TGTGCCAGCACTAGCGGGGGGTCCTACAATGAGCAGTTCTTC
NA,NA,TRBV5-8,TRBJ1-6,CASSFWSGRSPLHF,TGTGCCAGCAGCTTTTGGTCAGGGAGGTCACCCCTCCACTTT
NA,NA,TRBV18,TRBJ1-2,CASSPPPARGHGYTF,TGTGCCAGCTCACCACCTCCCGCCAGGGGACATGGCTACACCTTC
TRBD2,NA,TRBV5-4,TRBJ2-7,CASSPVPGLAGSEQYF,TGTGCCAGCAGCCCCGTACCCGGACTAGCGGGGAGCGAGCAGTACTTC
TRBD1,NA,TRBV5-1,TRBJ2-7,CASSFDRDVYEQYF,TGCGCCAGCAGCTTCGACAGGGATGTCTACGAGCAGTACTTC
TRBD1,once,TRBV4-2,TRBJ2-1,CASSPGQGNNEQFF,TGTGCCAGCAGCCCGGGACAGGGTAACAATGAGCAGTTCTTC
TRBD1,NA,TRBV6-5,TRBJ1-6,CASMGQGRSPLHF,TGTGCCAGCATGGGACAGGGTCGGTCACCCCTCCACTTT
TRBD1,NA,TRBV19,TRBJ1-5,CASTSRPGQGGRGNQPQHF,TGTGCCAGTACCAGCAGGCCGGGACAGGGCGGTCGGGGCAATCAGCCCCAGCATTTT
TRBD2,NA,TRBV28,TRBJ2-3,CASSLAGGRDTQYF,TGTGCCAGCAGTTTAGCGGGGGGAAGAGATACGCAGTATTTT
NA,NA,TRBV2,TRBJ2-1,CASRTSGYNEQFF,TGTGCCAGCCGGACAAGCGGCTACAATGAGCAGTTCTTC
NA,NA,TRBV7-6,TRBJ1-2,CASSLGLGANYGYTF,TGTGCCAGCAGCTTGGGTCTGGGGGCTAACTATGGCTACACCTTC
NA,once,TRBV6-1,TRBJ2-1,CASCRERSYNEQFF,TGTGCCAGCTGTCGCGAAAGGAGCTACAATGAGCAGTTCTTC
NA,NA,TRBV11-2,TRBJ2-7,CASSLAGAWNEQYF,TGTGCCAGCAGCTTAGCGGGGGCGTGGAACGAGCAGTACTTC
NA,NA,TRBV11-2,TRBJ1-1,CASSLVRGRGTEAFF,TGTGCCAGCAGCTTAGTTCGGGGGAGGGGCACTGAAGCTTTCTTT